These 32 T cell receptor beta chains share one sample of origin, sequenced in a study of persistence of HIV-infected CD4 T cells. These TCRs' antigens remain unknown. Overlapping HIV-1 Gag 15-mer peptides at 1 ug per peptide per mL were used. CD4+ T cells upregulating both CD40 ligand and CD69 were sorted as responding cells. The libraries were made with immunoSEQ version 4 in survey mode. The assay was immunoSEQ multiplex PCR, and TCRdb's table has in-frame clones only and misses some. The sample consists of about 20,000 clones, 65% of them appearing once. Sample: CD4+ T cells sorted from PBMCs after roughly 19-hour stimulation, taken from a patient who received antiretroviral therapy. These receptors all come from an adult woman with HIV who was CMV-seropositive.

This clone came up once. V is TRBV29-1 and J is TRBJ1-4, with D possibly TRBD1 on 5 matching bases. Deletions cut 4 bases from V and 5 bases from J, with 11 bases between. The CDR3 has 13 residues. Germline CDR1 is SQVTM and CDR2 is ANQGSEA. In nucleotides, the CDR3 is TGCAGCGTTGGGCAGGGATCCAATGAAAAACTGTTTTTT. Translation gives CSVGQGSNEKLFF.

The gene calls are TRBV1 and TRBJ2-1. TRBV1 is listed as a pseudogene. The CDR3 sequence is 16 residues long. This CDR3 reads CTSSQVGVVGVDEQFF. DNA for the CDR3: TGCACCAGCAGCCAAGTGGGGGTTGTCGGGGTCGATGAGCAGTTCTTC.

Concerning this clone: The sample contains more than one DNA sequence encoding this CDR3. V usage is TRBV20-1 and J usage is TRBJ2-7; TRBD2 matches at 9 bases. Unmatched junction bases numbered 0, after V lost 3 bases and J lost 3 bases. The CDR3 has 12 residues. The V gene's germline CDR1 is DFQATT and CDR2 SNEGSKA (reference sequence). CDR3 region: CSASSGGYEQYV. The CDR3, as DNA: TGCAGTGCTAGTAGCGGGGGCTACGAGCAGTACGTC.

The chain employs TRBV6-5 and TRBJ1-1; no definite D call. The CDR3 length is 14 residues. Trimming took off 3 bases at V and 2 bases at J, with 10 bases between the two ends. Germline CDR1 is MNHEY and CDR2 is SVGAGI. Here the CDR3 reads CASSYVGGNTEAFF. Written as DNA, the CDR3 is TGTGCCAGCAGTTATGTGGGAGGAAACACTGAAGCTTTCTTT.

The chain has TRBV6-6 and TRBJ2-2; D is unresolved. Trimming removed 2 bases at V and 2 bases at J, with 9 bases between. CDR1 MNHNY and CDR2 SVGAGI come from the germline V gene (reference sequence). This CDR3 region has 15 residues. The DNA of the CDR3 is TGTGCCAGCAGTTACAAATTTGATAACACCGGGGAGCTGTTTTTT. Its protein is CASSYKFDNTGELFF.

The CDR3 nucleotides are TGTGCCAGCAGCCAAGGCAGGGAAGAGACCCAGTACTTC. Translating it yields CASSQGREETQYF. The chain has TRBV3-1 (or the pseudogene TRBV3-2) and TRBJ2-5, with D possibly TRBD1 on 5 matching bases. Trimming took 1 base from V and 3 from J, leaving 6 bases between them. The CDR3 is made up of 13 amino acids. Germline V lookup: CDR1 LGHDT, CDR2 YNNKEL (reference sequence).

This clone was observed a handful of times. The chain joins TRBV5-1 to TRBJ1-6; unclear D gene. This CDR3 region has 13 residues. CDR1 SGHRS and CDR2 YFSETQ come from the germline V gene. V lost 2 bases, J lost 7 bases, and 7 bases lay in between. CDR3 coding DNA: TGCGCCAGCAGCTTAGGGTGGAATTCACCCCTCCACTTT. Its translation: CASSLGWNSPLHF.

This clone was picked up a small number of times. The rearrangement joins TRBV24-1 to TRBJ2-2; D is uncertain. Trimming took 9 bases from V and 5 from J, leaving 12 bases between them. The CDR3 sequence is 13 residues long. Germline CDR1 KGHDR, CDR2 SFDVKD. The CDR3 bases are TGTGCCACCCGAGACGGATCTACCGGGGAGCTGTTTTTT. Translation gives CATRDGSTGELFF.

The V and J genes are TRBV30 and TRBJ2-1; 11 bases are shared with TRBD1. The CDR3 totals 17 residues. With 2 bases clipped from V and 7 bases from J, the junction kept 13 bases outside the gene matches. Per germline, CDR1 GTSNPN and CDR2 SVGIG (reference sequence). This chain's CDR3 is CAWSRLLGTGGGNEQFF. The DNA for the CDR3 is TGTGCCTGGAGTCGCCTCCTCGGGACAGGGGGTGGAAATGAGCAGTTCTTC.

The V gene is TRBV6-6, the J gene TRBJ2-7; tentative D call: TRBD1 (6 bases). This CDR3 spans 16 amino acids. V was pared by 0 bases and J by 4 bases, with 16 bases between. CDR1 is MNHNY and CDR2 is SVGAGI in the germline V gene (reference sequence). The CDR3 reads CASSYSIAGAGYEQYF. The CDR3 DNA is TGTGCCAGCAGTTACTCGATAGCAGGGGCCGGATACGAGCAGTACTTC.

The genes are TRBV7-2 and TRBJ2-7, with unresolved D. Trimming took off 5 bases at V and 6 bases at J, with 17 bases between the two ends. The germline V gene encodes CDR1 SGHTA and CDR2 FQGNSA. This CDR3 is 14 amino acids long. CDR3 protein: CASSPDPLKAEQYF. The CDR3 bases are TGTGCCAGCAGCCCGGACCCCCTAAAAGCCGAGCAGTACTTC.

CDR3 amino acids: CASSTQGGEQYV. The CDR3 DNA follows: TGTGCCAGCAGTACACAGGGGGGCGAGCAGTACGTC. V is TRBV2 and J is TRBJ2-7, with 8 bases lining up with TRBD1. CDR3 size: 12 residues. After removal of 5 bases from V and 6 bases from J, the junction contained 3 bases not matched to a gene. Germline V gene data show CDR1 as SNHLY and CDR2 as FYNNEI.

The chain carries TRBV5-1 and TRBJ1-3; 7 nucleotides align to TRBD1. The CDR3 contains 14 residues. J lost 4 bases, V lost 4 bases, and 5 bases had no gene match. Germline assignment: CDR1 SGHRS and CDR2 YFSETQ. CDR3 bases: TGCGCCAGCAGCACCGAGGGGGCCGGAAACACCATATATTTT. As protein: CASSTEGAGNTIYF.

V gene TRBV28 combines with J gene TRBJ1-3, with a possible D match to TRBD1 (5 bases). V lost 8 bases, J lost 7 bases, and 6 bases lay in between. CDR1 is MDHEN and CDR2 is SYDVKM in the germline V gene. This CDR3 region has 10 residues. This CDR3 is CASGGNTIYF. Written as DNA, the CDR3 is TGTGCCAGCGGGGGGAACACCATATATTTT.

The CDR3 DNA follows: TGCGCCAGCAGCTTGGTAGCGGGAGATGGCTACACCTTC. It is translated as CASSLVAGDGYTF. The chain has TRBV5-1 and TRBJ1-2; D gene ambiguous. Trimming took off 0 bases at V and 6 bases at J, with 9 bases between the two ends. The germline V gene has CDR1 SGHRS and CDR2 YFSETQ. The CDR3 loop spans 13 amino acids.

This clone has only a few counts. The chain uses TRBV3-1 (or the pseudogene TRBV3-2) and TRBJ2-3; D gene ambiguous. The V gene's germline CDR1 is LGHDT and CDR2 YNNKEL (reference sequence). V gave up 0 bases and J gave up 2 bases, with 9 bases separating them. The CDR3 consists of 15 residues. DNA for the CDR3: TGTGCCAGCAGCCAAGATAGGTTACCCACAGATACGCAGTATTTT. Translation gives CASSQDRLPTDTQYF.

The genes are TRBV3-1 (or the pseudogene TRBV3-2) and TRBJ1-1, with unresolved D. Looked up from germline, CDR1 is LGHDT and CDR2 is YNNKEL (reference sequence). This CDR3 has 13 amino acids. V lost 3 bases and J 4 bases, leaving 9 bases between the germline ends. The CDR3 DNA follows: TGTGCCAGCAGCCAGGGTTCGGCCACTGAAGCTTTCTTT. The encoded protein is CASSQGSATEAFF.

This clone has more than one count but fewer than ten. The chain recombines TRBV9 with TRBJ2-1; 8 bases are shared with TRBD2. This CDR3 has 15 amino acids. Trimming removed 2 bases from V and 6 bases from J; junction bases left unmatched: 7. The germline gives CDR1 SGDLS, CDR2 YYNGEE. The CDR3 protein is CASSVGSGVFNEQFF. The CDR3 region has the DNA TGTGCCAGCAGCGTTGGTAGCGGGGTTTTCAATGAGCAGTTCTTC.

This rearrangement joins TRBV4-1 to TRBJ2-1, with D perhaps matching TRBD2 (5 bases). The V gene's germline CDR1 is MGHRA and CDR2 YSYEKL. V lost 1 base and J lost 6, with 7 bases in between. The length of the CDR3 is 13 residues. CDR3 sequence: CASSQVLANEQFF. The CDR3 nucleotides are TGCGCCAGCAGCCAAGTCCTAGCCAATGAGCAGTTCTTC.

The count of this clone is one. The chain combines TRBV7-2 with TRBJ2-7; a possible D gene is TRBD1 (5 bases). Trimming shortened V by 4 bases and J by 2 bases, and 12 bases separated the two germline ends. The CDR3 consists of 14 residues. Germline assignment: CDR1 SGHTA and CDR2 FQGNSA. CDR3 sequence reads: CASSSSGATYEQYF. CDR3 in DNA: TGTGCCAGCAGCTCCAGTGGGGCCACCTACGAGCAGTACTTC.

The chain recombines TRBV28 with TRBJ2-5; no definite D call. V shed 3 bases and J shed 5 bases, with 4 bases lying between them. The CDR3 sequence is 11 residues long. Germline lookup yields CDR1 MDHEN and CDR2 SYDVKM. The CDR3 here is CASSFLETQYF. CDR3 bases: TGTGCCAGCAGTTTCCTTGAGACCCAGTACTTC.

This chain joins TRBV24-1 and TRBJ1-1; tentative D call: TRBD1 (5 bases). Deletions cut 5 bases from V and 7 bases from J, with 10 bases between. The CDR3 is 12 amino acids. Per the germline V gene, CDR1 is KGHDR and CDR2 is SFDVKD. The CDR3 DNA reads TGTGCCACCAGTGGGTCAAGGGGTGAAGCTTTCTTT. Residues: CATSGSRGEAFF.

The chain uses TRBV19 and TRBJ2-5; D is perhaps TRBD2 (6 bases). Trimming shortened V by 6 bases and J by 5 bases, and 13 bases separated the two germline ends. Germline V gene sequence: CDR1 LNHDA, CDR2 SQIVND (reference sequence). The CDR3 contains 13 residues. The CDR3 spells CASSLLAAETQYF. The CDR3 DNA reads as TGTGCCAGTAGCCTCTTAGCGGCGGAGACCCAGTACTTC.

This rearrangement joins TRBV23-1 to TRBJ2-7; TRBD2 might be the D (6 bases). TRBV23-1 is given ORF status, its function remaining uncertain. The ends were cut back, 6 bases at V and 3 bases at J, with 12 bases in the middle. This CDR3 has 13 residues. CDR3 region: CASSLMGGYEQYV. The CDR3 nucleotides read TGCGCCAGCAGCCTCATGGGGGGCTACGAGCAGTACGTC.

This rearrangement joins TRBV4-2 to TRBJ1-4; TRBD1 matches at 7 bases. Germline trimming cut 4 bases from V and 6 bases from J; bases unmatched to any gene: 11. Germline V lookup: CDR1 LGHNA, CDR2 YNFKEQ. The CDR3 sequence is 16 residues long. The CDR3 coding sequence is TGTGCCAGCAGCCCCCATGGACAGGAGGGACATGAAAAACTGTTTTTT. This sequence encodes CASSPHGQEGHEKLFF.

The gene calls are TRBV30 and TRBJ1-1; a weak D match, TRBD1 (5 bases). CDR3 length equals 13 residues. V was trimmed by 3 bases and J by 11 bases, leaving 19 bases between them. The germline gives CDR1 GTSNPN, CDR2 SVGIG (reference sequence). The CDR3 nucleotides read TGTGCCTGGAGACAAGACAGTTTAAAGGATGCTTTCTTT. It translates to CAWRQDSLKDAFF.

The CDR3 DNA reads as TGTGCCAGCAGCGATCCAGGGCGTGGCACTGAAGCTTTCTTT. It specifies CASSDPGRGTEAFF. The V call is TRBV9, the J call TRBJ1-1; D may be TRBD1 (5 bases). Trimming took 3 bases from V and 4 from J, leaving 13 bases between them. Germline CDR1 reads SGDLS; CDR2 reads YYNGEE. This CDR3 has 14 amino acids.

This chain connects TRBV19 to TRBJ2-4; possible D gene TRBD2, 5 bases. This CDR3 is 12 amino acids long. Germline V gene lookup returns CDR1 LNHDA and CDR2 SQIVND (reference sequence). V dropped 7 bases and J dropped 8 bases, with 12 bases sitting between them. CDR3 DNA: TGTGCCAGTACGGGCCTGGAGGACATTCAGTACTTC. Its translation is CASTGLEDIQYF. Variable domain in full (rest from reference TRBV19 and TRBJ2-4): DGGITQSPKYLFRKEGQNVTLSCEQNLNHDAMYWYRQDPGQGLRLIYYSQIVNDFQKGDIAEGYSVSREKKESFPLTVTSAQKNPTAFYLCASTGLEDIQYFGAGTRLSVL.

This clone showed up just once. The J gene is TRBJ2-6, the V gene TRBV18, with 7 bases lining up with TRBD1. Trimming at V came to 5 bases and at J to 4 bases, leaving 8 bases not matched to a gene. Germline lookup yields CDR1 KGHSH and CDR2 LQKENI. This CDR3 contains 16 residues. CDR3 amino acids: CASSSYRGEGANVLTF. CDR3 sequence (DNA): TGTGCCAGCTCATCCTACAGGGGCGAGGGGGCCAACGTCCTGACTTTC.

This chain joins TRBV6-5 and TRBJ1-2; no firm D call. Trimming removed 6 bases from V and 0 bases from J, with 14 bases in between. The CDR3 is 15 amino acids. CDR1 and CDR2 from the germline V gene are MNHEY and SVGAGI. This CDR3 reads CASRPDGLPNYGYTF. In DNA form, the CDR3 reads TGTGCCAGCAGACCCGACGGTTTGCCTAACTATGGCTACACCTTC.

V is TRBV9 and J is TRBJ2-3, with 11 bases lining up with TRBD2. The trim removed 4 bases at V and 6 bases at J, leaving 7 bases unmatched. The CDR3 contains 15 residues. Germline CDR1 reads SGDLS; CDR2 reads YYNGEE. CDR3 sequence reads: CASSLPTSGVDTQYF. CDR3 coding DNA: TGTGCCAGCAGCCTCCCGACTAGCGGGGTCGATACGCAGTATTTT.

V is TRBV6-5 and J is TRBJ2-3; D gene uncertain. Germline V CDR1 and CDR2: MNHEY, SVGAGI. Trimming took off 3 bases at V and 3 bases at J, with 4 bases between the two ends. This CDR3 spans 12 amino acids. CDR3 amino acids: CASSYGTDTQYF. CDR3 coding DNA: TGTGCCAGCAGTTATGGAACAGATACGCAGTATTTT.